This is a list of T cell receptor beta chains from one sample in a study of naive and memory T cell subsets. TCRdb re-called the UMI-ligation and nested PCR reads with MiXCR, one entry per CDR3 protein. The table includes tens of thousands of distinct CDR3 sequences, roughly 18% detected once. The sequenced sample was effector memory CD4+ T cells from blood. These TCRs come from a human donor in good health. Each CDR3 is given with its conserved first and last residue. The order of the fields is D gene, clone size, J gene, V gene, CDR3 protein, CDR3 DNA. D genes are given only for firm matches. Size is omitted from some rows. Given values are once, few, many or a class for expanded clones.

NA	NA	TRBJ1-1	TRBV30	CAWSAKAGVEAFF	TGTGCCTGGAGTGCCAAGGCTGGGGTTGAAGCTTTCTTT
TRBD2	NA	TRBJ2-7	TRBV29-1	CSVYGAGGLYEQYF	TGCAGCGTTTATGGGGCGGGAGGGCTCTACGAGCAGTACTTC
TRBD1	NA	TRBJ2-6	TRBV5-8	CASSWTGPGANVLTF	TGTGCCAGCAGCTGGACAGGCCCCGGGGCCAACGTCCTGACTTTC
NA	NA	TRBJ2-7	TRBV2	CPSSEVLALNYEQYF	TGTCCCAGCAGTGAAGTCCTAGCGCTTAATTACGAGCAGTACTTC
NA	many	TRBJ1-6	TRBV28	CASSLDFLSPLHF	TGTGCCAGCAGTTTAGACTTTCTTTCACCCCTCCACTTT
TRBD1	many	TRBJ1-1	TRBV7-2	CASSLDRWNTEAFF	TGTGCCAGCAGCCTGGACAGGTGGAACACTGAAGCTTTCTTT
NA	few	TRBJ1-6	TRBV6-5	CASSYQAPASNSPLHF	TGTGCCAGCAGTTACCAGGCGCCGGCCTCCAATTCACCCCTCCACTTT
TRBD1	many	TRBJ1-1	TRBV29-1	CSVSDRVTEAFF	TGCAGCGTTTCTGACAGGGTGACTGAAGCTTTCTTT
TRBD2	NA	TRBJ2-1	TRBV6-2/TRBV6-3	CASSKLAGGLNEQFF	TGTGCCAGCAGTAAACTAGCGGGAGGGTTAAATGAGCAGTTCTTC
NA	many	TRBJ1-2	TRBV7-2	CASSPSGGGLYGYTF	TGTGCCAGCAGCCCTAGCGGGGGTGGCTTATATGGCTACACCTTC
TRBD1	NA	TRBJ2-1	TRBV6-5	CASSRQGTGLNEQFF	TGTGCCAGCAGTCGACAGGGGACGGGTCTCAATGAGCAGTTCTTC
TRBD1	NA	TRBJ2-7	TRBV7-6	CASSLQTGRMSYEQYF	TGTGCCAGCAGCTTGCAGACAGGGCGTATGTCCTACGAGCAGTACTTC
NA	few	TRBJ2-1	TRBV6-6	CASSYTGSNEQFF	TGTGCCAGCAGTTACACAGGGAGCAATGAGCAGTTCTTC
NA	many	TRBJ1-1	TRBV5-1	CASSLGVNTEAFF	TGCGCCAGCAGCTTGGGGGTGAACACTGAAGCTTTCTTT
NA	many	TRBJ1-5	TRBV5-8	CASSLEPYQPQHF	TGTGCCAGCAGCTTGGAGCCGTATCAGCCCCAGCATTTT
TRBD1	NA	TRBJ2-1	TRBV7-9	CASSYRQGDNEQFF	TGTGCCAGCAGCTATAGACAGGGAGACAATGAGCAGTTCTTC
TRBD2	NA	TRBJ2-3	TRBV7-2	CASSLLAATDTQYF	TGTGCCAGCAGCCTACTAGCGGCCACAGATACGCAGTATTTT
NA	many	TRBJ1-5	TRBV7-7	CASSLGRDQPQHF	TGTGCCAGCAGCTTGGGAAGAGATCAGCCCCAGCATTTT
NA	NA	TRBJ2-1	TRBV29-1	CSVELRTGEQFF	TGCAGCGTTGAACTACGCACCGGTGAGCAGTTCTTC
TRBD1	few	TRBJ1-2	TRBV6-5	CASRVPGTGLLNYGYTF	TGTGCCAGCAGAGTACCCGGGACAGGGCTATTAAACTATGGCTACACCTTC
TRBD2	once	TRBJ2-3	TRBV3-1	CASSQDGRAADTQYF	TGTGCCAGCAGCCAAGACGGGAGGGCGGCAGATACGCAGTATTTT